This T cell receptor (beta chain) was documented in a study of blood T cell repertoires in COVID-19. V was pared by 0 bases and J by 0 bases, with 13 bases between. CDR3 size: 18 residues. Germline CDR1 reads SGHRS; CDR2 reads YFSETQ. As processed by the authors: Estimation of nucleated cell counts relied on the amplification of reference gene primers. Data came from immunoSEQ multiplex PCR; TCRdb stores just in-frame clones and leaves some out. V and J calls and clone size follow that table, whereas D and trimming were derived from the DNA. The table lists around 270,000 clones, about 87% of them singletons.

This chain joins TRBV5-1 and TRBJ2-6, with a weak D call TRBD2 (5 bases). This TCR derives from a woman in her sixties with COVID-19, enrolled during active disease. Sequencing input: peripheral blood. In DNA form, the CDR3 reads TGCGCCAGCAGCTTGGGTCGGGGAACAAGCTCTGGGGCCAACGTCCTGACTTTC. This codes for CASSLGRGTSSGANVLTF.